This T cell receptor beta chain derives from a study of blood T cell repertoires in COVID-19. CDR1 is MNHEY and CDR2 is SMNVEV in the germline V gene (reference sequence). V lost 0 bases and J 9 bases, leaving 18 bases between the germline ends. The CDR3 covers 16 residues. The table came from immunoSEQ multiplex PCR; TCRdb's copy has only in-frame clones and leaves some out. Of fewer than 200,000 clones in the sample, roughly 79% were seen once. It was during active infection that Seattle patients were enrolled and then longitudinally followed. This receptor was obtained from a woman aged 40 to 50 with COVID-19, enrolled during active disease. The V call is TRBV27, the J call TRBJ2-1, with D possibly being TRBD2 (6 bases). Sequencing was carried out using peripheral blood. The CDR3 protein is CASSLSPGTPPPEQFF. CDR3 DNA: TGTGCCAGCAGTTTATCCCCCGGGACTCCCCCACCTGAGCAGTTCTTC.